These 12 T cell receptor beta chains share one sample of origin, sequenced in a study of regulatory T cells in long-lasting Graves disease (dated by TCRdb to the early 2020s). This sample's time point label indicates: newly diagnosed GD, antithyroid drugs for less than 3 months. RNA was extracted from PBMCs in TRIzol for both TCR sequencing and RNA sequencing. The library was prepared using multiplex PCR. The sequencing machine was an Illumina HiSeq 4000. CDR3 regions were amplified by Arm-PCR with iRepertoire HTBI primers to construct TCR beta libraries. Through fastp at Q25 and MiXCR, TCRdb rebuilt clones from the public reads, retaining in-frame beta chains. Entries are consolidated by CDR3 protein sequence, retaining the most common genes and DNA. For this sample the table gives approximately 490,000 distinct CDR3 sequences, of which 15% to 20% were detected only once. The ten largest account for 9% to 15% of the sample.

This sample was also put to use in a study of T cells in Graves' hyperthyroidism and ophthalmopathy.

The specimen was peripheral blood mononuclear cells (PBMCs), collected at new diagnosis, from a patient treated with antithyroid drugs. The source of these receptors is a man aged 40-49 years with Graves disease. Donor details come from another sample of the same person, matched by shared clones.

This clonotype was picked up many times. The rearrangement uses TRBV28 and TRBJ1-5; D gene ambiguous. Per the germline V gene, CDR1 is MDHEN and CDR2 is SYDVKM. CDR3 length: 17 residues. V lost 3 bases to trimming and J lost 2 bases, with 17 bases between them. DNA of the CDR3: TGTGCCAGCAGTTTGAGGATGGTCTGGGCTGGCAATCAGCCCCAGCATTTT. It yields the protein CASSLRMVWAGNQPQHF.

In this sample, this clonotype turned up many times. The chain combines TRBV3-1 with TRBJ1-2; possibly TRBD1 for D (6 bases). CDR3 size: 13 residues. CDR1 and CDR2 (germline): LGHDT, YNNKEL (reference sequence). Trimming removed 1 base at V and 8 bases at J, with 11 bases between. The CDR3 is CASSQGGQGGYTF. CDR3 bases: TGTGCCAGCAGCCAAGGAGGCCAGGGGGGCTACACCTTC.

This clonotype was observed a few times. This chain uses TRBV6-1 with TRBJ2-1, with a tentative D call TRBD2 (5 bases). The CDR3 loop spans 13 amino acids. Germline CDR1 is MNHNS and CDR2 is SASEGT. V was trimmed by 7 bases and J by 7 bases, leaving 14 bases between them. CDR3: CASTRSGLNEQFF. The CDR3 nucleotides read TGTGCCAGCACCAGGAGCGGACTTAATGAGCAGTTCTTC.

J is TRBJ1-1 and V is TRBV24-1; 9 nucleotides line up with TRBD1. The CDR3 is made up of 15 amino acids. Germline loops: CDR1 KGHDR, CDR2 SFDVKD. V shed 7 bases and J 3 bases; nucleotides not matched to a gene: 8. The CDR3 is CATRPTGGKDTEAFF. In DNA, the CDR3 is TGTGCCACCAGGCCGACAGGGGGAAAGGACACTGAAGCTTTCTTT.

The chain uses TRBV6-1 and TRBJ2-7; D is possibly TRBD1 or TRBD2 (5 bases each). Trimming removed 6 bases from V and 9 bases from J, with 12 bases in between. This CDR3 is 11 amino acids long. Germline CDR1 MNHNS, CDR2 SASEGT. CDR3 DNA: TGTGCCAGCAGCGAAAGGGGACCGCAGTACTTC. The encoded protein is CASSERGPQYF.

This clonotype was seen a handful of times. The rearrangement links TRBV25-1 to TRBJ2-6, with D unresolved. The V gene lost 4 bases and the J gene lost 2 bases, with 9 bases spanning the gap. Germline V gene sequence: CDR1 MGHDK, CDR2 SYGVNS. This CDR3 contains 15 residues. The chain's CDR3 is CASSGYLTGANVLTF. The CDR3 DNA reads TGTGCCAGCAGTGGGTACCTAACTGGGGCCAACGTCCTGACTTTC.

The chain combines TRBV20-1 with TRBJ2-3; TRBD1 agrees at 7 bases. The DNA end lines up better with TRBJ2-7; the J call may be wrong. CDR1 is DFQATT, CDR2 SNEGSKA, per germline (reference sequence). The CDR3 extends over 15 amino acids. As DNA, the CDR3 is TGCAGTGCTAGAGATTGGAGGACAGGCTCCTACGAGCAGTACTTC. It is translated as CSARDWRTGSYEQYF.

As for this clonotype: A much larger clone sits a single nucleotide away, making a read error possible. V and J are TRBV11-2 and TRBJ2-3, with unresolved D. The DNA matches TRBJ1-5 better at its end, which makes the J call doubtful. CDR3 length: 14 residues. In germline, CDR1 is SGHAT, CDR2 FQNNGV. CDR3 bases: TGTGCCAGCAGCCCCGGACTAGCGGGAGTAACGCAGCATTTT. It yields the protein CASSPGLAGVTQHF.

CDR3 DNA: TGTGCCAGCCGGCAGCCCCCTAGCGAGCAGTACTTC. It encodes CASRQPPSEQYF. The chain combines TRBV12-3 or TRBV12-4 with TRBJ2-7; D gene uncertain. Trimming cost V 8 bases and J 6 bases, with 14 bases left between them. The CDR3 runs 12 residues.

Only a few counts were recorded for this clonotype. The chain employs TRBV5-1 and TRBJ2-1; D uncertain. Trimming left V 2 bases short and J 4 bases short, with 4 bases between. From germline, CDR1 is SGHRS and CDR2 YFSETQ. The CDR3 has 12 amino acids. This CDR3 reads CASSFDYNEQFF. The CDR3 bases are TGCGCCAGCAGCTTCGATTACAATGAGCAGTTCTTC.

This rearrangement joins TRBV28 to TRBJ1-5, with TRBD1 matching 10 bases. Trimming cost V 3 bases and J 6 bases; bases outside gene matches: 5. The V gene's germline CDR1 is MDHEN and CDR2 SYDVKM. The CDR3 is 15 residues long. The CDR3 loop reads CASSFRDRGGQPQHF. The CDR3 DNA sequence: TGTGCCAGCAGTTTCCGGGACAGGGGAGGTCAGCCCCAGCATTTT. The variable domain in full, completed from reference TRBV28 and TRBJ1-5, reads DVKVTQSSRYLVKRTGEKVFLECVQDMDHENMFWYRQDPGLGLRLIYFSYDVKMKEKGDIPEGYSVSREKKERFSLILESASTNQTSMYLCASSFRDRGGQPQHFGDGTRLSIL.

The gene calls are TRBV5-7 and TRBJ2-3, with 7 bases that match TRBD2. TRBV5-7 has ORF status, its function being uncertain. With V trimmed by 1 base and J by 6 bases, 17 bases remained unmatched. This CDR3 spans 18 amino acids. The CDR3, as DNA: TGTGCCAGCAGCTTGTATGGGTGGCGTGAGCGGGGCGGGGATACGCAGTATTTT. Translated: CASSLYGWRERGGDTQYF.